The present T cell receptor (beta chain) was sequenced within a study of blood T cells in healthy people across ages. Through a sample-barcoded 5' primer and a J-beta primer mix, a second PCR was run for roughly 6 to 12 cycles. Template switching added a 12-random-nucleotide identifier to every cDNA molecule. Every sample gave at least 2.5 million paired-end reads containing CDR3. MiXCR, run by TCRdb on the 5' RACE reads, gives a single entry per CDR3 protein. The sample includes about 1.6 million distinct CDR3 sequences, roughly 32% seen only once; the top ten take 11%. Germline CDR1 reads SGHKS; CDR2 reads YYEKEE (reference sequence). The J segment lost 3 bases and the V segment lost 5 bases, leaving 10 bases of the junction unmatched. This CDR3 is 15 amino acids long. This clonotype was detected a few times. At least 6 million PBMCs were isolated per sample.

The sequence was collected from a woman aged 25 to 39 in good health. Sequences were obtained from blood. This rearrangement joins TRBV5-5 to TRBJ2-7, with 8 positions matching TRBD1. The CDR3 loop is CASSYWPTGGYEQYF. CDR3 nucleotides: TGTGCCAGCAGTTATTGGCCTACAGGGGGCTACGAGCAGTACTTC.